The entry below gives a single T cell receptor (beta chain) sequence along with its context. The entry originates in a study of blood T cell repertoires in COVID-19. On the study more broadly: Samples came from the United States, Italy and Spain, spanning acute and convalescent COVID-19. Nucleic acid was either cDNA or gDNA, and it came from T cells, B-cell-depleted T cells, or PBMCs.

In the authors' workflow: Amplification with reference gene primers provided the estimates of nucleated cell counts. TCRdb's copy holds only in-frame clones and misses some; the assay was immunoSEQ multiplex PCR. The D gene and trimming were derived from the DNA, and the V and J assignments and clone size from that table. The data show 98,000 or so clones, approximately 80% seen once. Sequenced sample: peripheral blood. The clonotype originates from a man aged 60 to 75 with acute or convalescent COVID-19.

CDR3: CASSIGQVGRGEAFF. Here the CDR3 DNA reads TGTGCCAGCAGCATAGGACAGGTTGGGAGAGGCGAAGCTTTCTTT. The chain is built from TRBV7-3 and TRBJ1-1; 7 nucleotides agree with TRBD1. The V gene end was trimmed by 5 bases and the J gene end by 8 bases; junction bases not matched to a gene: 14. The V gene's germline CDR1 is SGHTA and CDR2 FQGTGA. The CDR3 spans 15 residues.